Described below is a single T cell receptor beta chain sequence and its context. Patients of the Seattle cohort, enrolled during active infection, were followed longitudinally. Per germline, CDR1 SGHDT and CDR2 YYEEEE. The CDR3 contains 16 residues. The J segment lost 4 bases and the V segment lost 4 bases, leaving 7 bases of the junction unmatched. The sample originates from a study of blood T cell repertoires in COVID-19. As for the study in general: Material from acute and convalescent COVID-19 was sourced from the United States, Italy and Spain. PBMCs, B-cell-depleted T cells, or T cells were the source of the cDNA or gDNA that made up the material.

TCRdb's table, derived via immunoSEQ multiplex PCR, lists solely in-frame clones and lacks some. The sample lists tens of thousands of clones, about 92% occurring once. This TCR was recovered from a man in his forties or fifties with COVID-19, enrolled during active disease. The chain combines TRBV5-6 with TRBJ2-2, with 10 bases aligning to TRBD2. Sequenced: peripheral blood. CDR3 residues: CASSQVTSGLTGELFF. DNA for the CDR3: TGTGCCAGCAGCCAAGTGACTAGCGGGCTCACCGGGGAGCTGTTTTTT.